This TCR beta chain was profiled in a study of spatial heterogeneity in lung cancer. Stated time point: blood at routine non-recurrence follow-up after resection. TCRs were sequenced from unsorted whole RNA of tumor, nontumor lung or PBMC. This clonotype was seen a few times. Germline loops: CDR1 SGDLS, CDR2 YYNGEE. This CDR3 comprises 15 residues. V gave up 4 bases and J gave up 5 bases, with 18 bases separating them. TCRdb reprocessed the 5' RACE reads via MiXCR and lists one record per CDR3 protein. The table lists approximately 50,000 distinct CDR3 sequences, around 7% of them singletons, with approximately 40% in the top ten.

The sample here was PBMCs, taken at follow-up. The sequence was collected from a female donor with early-stage non-small cell lung cancer. The chain combines TRBV9 with TRBJ1-1; a weak D match, TRBD1 (6 bases). CDR3 sequence: CASSPNRAPDTEAFF. The CDR3 nucleotides are TGTGCCAGCAGCCCAAACAGGGCTCCGGATACTGAAGCTTTCTTT.